This entry is about one T cell receptor beta chain. It was with a sample-barcoded 5' primer and a J-beta primer mix that a second PCR of roughly 6 to 12 cycles was run. Sequencing of every sample gave 2.5 million or more CDR3-containing paired-end reads. One entry per CDR3 protein results from TCRdb running MiXCR on the 5' RACE reads. This table has just under 550,000 distinct CDR3 sequences, 24% appearing once. These data originate in a study of blood T cells in healthy people across ages. Whenever a sample was processed, at least 6 million PBMCs were isolated. This same sample was also taken into another study, of T cells of mothers and their children.

The source is a boy aged 5-17 years in good health. Sequencing was performed on blood.

DNA for the CDR3: TGTGCCAGCAGTTTGGGTCTAGCGATAAACGAGCAGTACTTC. It is translated as CASSLGLAINEQYF. The chain joins TRBV27 to TRBJ2-7, with a weak D call TRBD2 (6 bases). V lost 3 bases, J lost 5 bases, and 14 bases lay in between. The germline CDR1 and CDR2 sequences are MNHEY and SMNVEV (reference sequence). The CDR3 totals 14 residues.